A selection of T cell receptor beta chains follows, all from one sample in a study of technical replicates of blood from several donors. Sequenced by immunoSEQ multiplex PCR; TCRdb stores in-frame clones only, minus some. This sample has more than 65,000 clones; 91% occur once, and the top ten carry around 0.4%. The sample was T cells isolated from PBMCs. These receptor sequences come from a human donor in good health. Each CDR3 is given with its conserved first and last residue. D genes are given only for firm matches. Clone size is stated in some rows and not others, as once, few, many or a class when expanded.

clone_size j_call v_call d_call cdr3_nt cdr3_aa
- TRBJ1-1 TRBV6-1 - TGTGCCAGCAGTGAATATGGGACATTGAACACTGAAGCTTTCTTT CASSEYGTLNTEAFF
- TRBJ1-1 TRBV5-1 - TGCGCCAGCAGCTTAGCTCTAGAGGTTAGATACACTGAAGCTTTCTTT CASSLALEVRYTEAFF
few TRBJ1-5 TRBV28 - TGTGCCAGCAGCGAACCTGGGGCCGGAGATCAGCCCCAGCATTTT CASSEPGAGDQPQHF
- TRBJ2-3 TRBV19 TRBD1 TGTGCCAGTAGTAGGATGGGACAGGGGCTCACAGATACGCAGTATTTT CASSRMGQGLTDTQYF
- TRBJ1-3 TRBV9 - TGTGCCAGCCACGGGAACTCTGGAAACACCATATATTTT CASHGNSGNTIYF
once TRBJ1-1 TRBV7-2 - TGTGCCAGCAGCCCGGACAAGAACACTGAAGCTTTCTTT CASSPDKNTEAFF
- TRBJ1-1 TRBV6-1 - TGTGCCAGTTTATACACTGAAGCTTTCTTT CASLYTEAFF
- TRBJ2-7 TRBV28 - TGTGCCAGTAGGGGGGGGGCCATCTACGAGCAGTACTTC CASRGGAIYEQYF
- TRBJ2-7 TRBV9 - TGTGCCAGCAGCGTAGGGACAGAGGGGCACGAGCAGTACTTC CASSVGTEGHEQYF
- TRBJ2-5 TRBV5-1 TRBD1 TGCGCCAGCAGCGCGGACAGGGCGCAAGAGACCCAGTACTTC CASSADRAQETQYF
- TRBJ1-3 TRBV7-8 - TGTGCCAGCAGCCTCGCAGGGGCCGGTGGAAACACCATATATTTT CASSLAGAGGNTIYF
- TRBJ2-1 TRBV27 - TGTGCCAGCAGTTTTGCCAGGGGCAATGAGCAGTTCTTC CASSFARGNEQFF
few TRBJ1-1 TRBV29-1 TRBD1 TGCAGCGTTGACAGAGACAGGGACTTTAAAGCTTTCTTT CSVDRDRDFKAFF
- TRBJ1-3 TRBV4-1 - TGCGCCAGCAGCCAAGATCCAGGAAACACCATATATTTT CASSQDPGNTIYF
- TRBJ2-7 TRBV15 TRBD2 TGTGCCACCAGCAGGACTAGCGGTACCTACGAGCAGTACTTC CATSRTSGTYEQYF
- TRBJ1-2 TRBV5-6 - TGTGCCAGCAGCTTGGCACAGCTTGGCTACACCTTC CASSLAQLGYTF
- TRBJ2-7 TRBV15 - TGTGCCACCAGCAGAGGAACGGGACTCTCCTACGAGCAGTACTTC CATSRGTGLSYEQYF
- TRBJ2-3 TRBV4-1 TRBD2 TGCGCCAGCAGCCAAGAGGATACTAGCGGCACAGATACGCAGTATTTT CASSQEDTSGTDTQYF
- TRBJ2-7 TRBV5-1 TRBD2 TGCGCCAGCAGCTTATTCGGTAGCGGGAGTGTCCCCTACGAGCAGTACTTC CASSLFGSGSVPYEQYF
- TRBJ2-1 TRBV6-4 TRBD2 TGTGCCAGCAACGGCTCCGGGGGGAGCGGGAGGCTGAATGAGCAGTTCTTC CASNGSGGSGRLNEQFF
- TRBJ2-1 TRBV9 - TGTGCCAGCAGCGTAGAGGGAGTCGGTGAGCAGTTCTTC CASSVEGVGEQFF
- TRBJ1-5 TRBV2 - TGTGCCAGCGGACAAGCCGTATCGCCCCAGCATTTT CASGQAVSPQHF
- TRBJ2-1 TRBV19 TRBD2 TGTGCCAGTAGTTACGAGACTAGCGGGAGGGTCGATGAGCAGTTCTTC CASSYETSGRVDEQFF
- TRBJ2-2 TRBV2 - TGTGCCAGCAGGCGGGAAGCGAACACCGGGGAGCTGTTTTTT CASRREANTGELFF
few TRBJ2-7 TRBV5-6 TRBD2 TGTGCCAGCAGCCCGGGACTAGGCTACGAGCAGTACTTC CASSPGLGYEQYF
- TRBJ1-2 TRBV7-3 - TGTGCCAGCAGCTTAACGAACGGGGGTTATGGCTACACCTTC CASSLTNGGYGYTF
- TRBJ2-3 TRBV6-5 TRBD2 TGTGCCACTGGGCTAGCGGGGGACACAGATACGCAGTATTTT CATGLAGDTDTQYF
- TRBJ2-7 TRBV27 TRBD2 TGTGCCAGCACTCCGGGGAGGGGTTACGAGCAGTACTTC CASTPGRGYEQYF